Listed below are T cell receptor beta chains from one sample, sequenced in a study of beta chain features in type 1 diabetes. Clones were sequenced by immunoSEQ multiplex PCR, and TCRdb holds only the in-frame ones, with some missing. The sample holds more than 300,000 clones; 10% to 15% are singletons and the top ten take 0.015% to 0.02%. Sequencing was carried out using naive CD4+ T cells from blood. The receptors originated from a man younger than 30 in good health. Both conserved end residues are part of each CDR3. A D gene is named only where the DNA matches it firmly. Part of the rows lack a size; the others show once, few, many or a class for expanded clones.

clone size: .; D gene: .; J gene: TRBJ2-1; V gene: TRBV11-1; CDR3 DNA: TGTGCCAGCAGCCCACTCGGGGGTTCCTACAATGAGCAGTTCTTC; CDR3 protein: CASSPLGGSYNEQFF
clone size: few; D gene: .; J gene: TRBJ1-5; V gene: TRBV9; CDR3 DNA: TGTGCCAGCAGCGGGGGCACCAGCAATCAGCCCCAGCATTTT; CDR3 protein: CASSGGTSNQPQHF
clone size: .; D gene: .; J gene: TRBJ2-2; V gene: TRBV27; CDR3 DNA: TGTGCCAGCAGACCAGTCGGGGTGAACACCGGGGAGCTGTTTTTT; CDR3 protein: CASRPVGVNTGELFF
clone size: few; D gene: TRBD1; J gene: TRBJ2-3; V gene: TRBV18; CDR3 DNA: TGTGCCAGCTCACCGACAGGGATAAGCACAGATACGCAGTATTTT; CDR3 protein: CASSPTGISTDTQYF
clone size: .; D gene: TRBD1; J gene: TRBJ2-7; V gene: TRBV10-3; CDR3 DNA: TGTGCCATCAGTGAGTCCTCCGGGACAGGGTTTCCCTACGAGCAGTACTTC; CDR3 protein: CAISESSGTGFPYEQYF
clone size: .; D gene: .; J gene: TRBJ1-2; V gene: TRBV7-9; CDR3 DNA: TGTGCCAGCATCTCCCACGGGGAGGTATATTTTACCTTC; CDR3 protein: CASISHGEVYFTF
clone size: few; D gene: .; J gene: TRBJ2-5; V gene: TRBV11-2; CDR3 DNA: TGTGCCAGCAGCCAGGGTAACCAAGAGACCCAGTACTTC; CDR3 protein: CASSQGNQETQYF
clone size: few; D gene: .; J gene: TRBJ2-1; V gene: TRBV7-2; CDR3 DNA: TGTGCCAGCAGCGCGCGGCCCGGCGCCTACAATGAGCAGTTCTTC; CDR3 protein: CASSARPGAYNEQFF
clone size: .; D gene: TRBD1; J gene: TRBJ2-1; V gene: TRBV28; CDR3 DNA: TGTGCCAGCAGCCGGGACAGCCACAATGAGCAGTTCTTC; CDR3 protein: CASSRDSHNEQFF
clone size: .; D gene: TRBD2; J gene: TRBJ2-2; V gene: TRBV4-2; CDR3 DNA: TGTGCCAGCAGCCAGCAGGCTAGCGGGAGGGCCGGAACCGGGGAGCTGTTTTTT; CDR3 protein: CASSQQASGRAGTGELFF
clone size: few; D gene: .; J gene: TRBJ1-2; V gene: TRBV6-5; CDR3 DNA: TGTGCCAGCAGTTCGGGAGGGACCCATGGCTACACCTTC; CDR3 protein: CASSSGGTHGYTF
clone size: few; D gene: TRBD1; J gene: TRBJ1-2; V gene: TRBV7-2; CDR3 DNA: TGTGCCAGCAGCTCGATTATCGGACAGGGGGCCTCGGGCTACACCTTC; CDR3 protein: CASSSIIGQGASGYTF